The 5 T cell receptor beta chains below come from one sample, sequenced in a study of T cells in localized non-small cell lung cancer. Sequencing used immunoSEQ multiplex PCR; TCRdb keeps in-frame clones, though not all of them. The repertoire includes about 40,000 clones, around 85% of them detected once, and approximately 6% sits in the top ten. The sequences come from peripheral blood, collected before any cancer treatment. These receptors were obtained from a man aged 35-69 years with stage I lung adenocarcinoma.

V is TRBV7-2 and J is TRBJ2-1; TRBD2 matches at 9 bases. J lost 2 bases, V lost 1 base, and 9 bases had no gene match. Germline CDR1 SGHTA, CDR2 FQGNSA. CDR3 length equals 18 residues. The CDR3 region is CASSLVVLREGPYNEQFF. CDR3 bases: TGTGCCAGCAGCTTAGTCGTCCTGCGGGAGGGCCCCTACAATGAGCAGTTCTTC.

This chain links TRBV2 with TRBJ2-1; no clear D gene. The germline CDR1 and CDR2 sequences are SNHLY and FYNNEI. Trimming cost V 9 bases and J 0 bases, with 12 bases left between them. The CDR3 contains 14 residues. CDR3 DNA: TGTGCCAGAGGCAGCCCAGCCTCCTACAATGAGCAGTTCTTC. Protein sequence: CARGSPASYNEQFF. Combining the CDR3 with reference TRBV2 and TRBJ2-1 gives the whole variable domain EPEVTQTPSHQVTQMGQEVILRCVPISNHLYFYWYRQILGQKVEFLVSFYNNEISEKSEIFDDQFSVERPDGSNFTLKIRSTKLEDSAMYFCARGSPASYNEQFFGPGTRLTVL.

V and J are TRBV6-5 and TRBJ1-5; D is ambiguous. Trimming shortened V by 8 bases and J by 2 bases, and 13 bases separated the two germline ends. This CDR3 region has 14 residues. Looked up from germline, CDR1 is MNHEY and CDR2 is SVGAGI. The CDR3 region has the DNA TGTGCCAGCTCAAGGAGTTGGGGCAATCAGCCCCAGCATTTT. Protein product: CASSRSWGNQPQHF.

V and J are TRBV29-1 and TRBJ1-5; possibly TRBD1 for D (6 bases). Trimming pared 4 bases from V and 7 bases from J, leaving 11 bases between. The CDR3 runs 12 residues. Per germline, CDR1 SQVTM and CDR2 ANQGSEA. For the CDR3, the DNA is TGCAGCGTTGGGGACACCGGGCAGCCCCAGCATTTT. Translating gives CSVGDTGQPQHF.

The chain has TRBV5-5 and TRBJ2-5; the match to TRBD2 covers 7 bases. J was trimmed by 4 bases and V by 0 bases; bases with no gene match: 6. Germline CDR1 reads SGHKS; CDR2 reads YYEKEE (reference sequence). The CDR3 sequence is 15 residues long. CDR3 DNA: TGTGCCAGCAGCTTGGACGGAGGGGAGGGAGAGACCCAGTACTTC. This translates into CASSLDGGEGETQYF.